This passage covers 5 T cell receptor beta chains from one sample sequenced in a study of blood T cell repertoires in COVID-19. Only in-frame clones appear in the TCRdb table, and some are missing; sequencing was by immunoSEQ multiplex PCR. Of around 150,000 clones listed, approximately 80% are singletons. Input material: peripheral blood. These receptors were obtained from an elderly woman with active or convalescent COVID-19.

There are a few counts of this clone. The chain couples TRBV11-2 to TRBJ1-2; D call uncertain. Germline V CDR1 and CDR2: SGHAT, FQNNGV. With 2 bases removed from V and 0 bases from J, the gap between germline ends came to 13 bases. The CDR3 is 16 residues long. The CDR3 protein is CASSLRVGQANYGYTF. The CDR3 nucleotides read TGTGCCAGCAGCTTAAGAGTTGGGCAAGCTAACTATGGCTACACCTTC.

To note about this clone: Other DNA sequences in the sample encode the same CDR3. V is TRBV12-3 or TRBV12-4 and J is TRBJ1-1; D call uncertain. V was trimmed by 1 base and J by 3 bases, leaving 6 bases between them. CDR3 length: 13 residues. In nucleotides, the CDR3 is TGTGCCAGCAGTTTAGTCCAGGACACTGAAGCTTTCTTT. Amino acid sequence: CASSLVQDTEAFF.

The chain uses TRBV5-4 and TRBJ2-3; D is perhaps TRBD1 (5 bases). CDR3 length equals 13 residues. V gave up 1 base and J gave up 3 bases, with 6 bases separating them. CDR1 and CDR2 (germline): SGHNT, YYREEE (reference sequence). The CDR3 is CASSLQGTDTQYF. The DNA for the CDR3 is TGTGCCAGCAGCTTGCAGGGAACAGATACGCAGTATTTT.

This chain connects TRBV4-3 to TRBJ1-2; 7 nucleotides align to TRBD1. There are 13 residues in the CDR3. The V segment lost 1 base and the J segment 8 bases; nucleotides outside the gene matches: 4. Germline assignment: CDR1 LGHNA and CDR2 YSLEER. The CDR3 protein is CASSQGGQRGYTF. CDR3 nucleotide sequence: TGCGCCAGCAGCCAAGGGGGACAGCGAGGCTACACCTTC.

The chain links TRBV9 to TRBJ1-1; TRBD1 might be the D (5 bases). CDR1 is SGDLS, CDR2 YYNGEE, per germline. This CDR3 contains 14 residues. Trimming shortened V by 3 bases and J by 1 base, and 10 bases separated the two germline ends. CDR3 DNA: TGTGCCAGCAGCGGGGGAAGGGGGAACACTGAAGCTTTCTTT. Translating gives CASSGGRGNTEAFF.